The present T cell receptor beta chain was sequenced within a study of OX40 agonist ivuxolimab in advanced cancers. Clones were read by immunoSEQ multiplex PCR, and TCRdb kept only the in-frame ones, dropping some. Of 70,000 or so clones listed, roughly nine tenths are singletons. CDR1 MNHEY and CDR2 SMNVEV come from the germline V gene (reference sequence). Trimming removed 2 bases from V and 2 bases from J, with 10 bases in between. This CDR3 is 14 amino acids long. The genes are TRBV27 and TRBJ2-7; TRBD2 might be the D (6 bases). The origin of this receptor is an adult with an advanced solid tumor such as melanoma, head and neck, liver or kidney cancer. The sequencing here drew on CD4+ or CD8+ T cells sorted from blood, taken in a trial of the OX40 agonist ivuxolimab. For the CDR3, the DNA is TGTGCCAGCAGTTTAGGACTATCAGCCTACGAGCAGTACTTC. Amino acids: CASSLGLSAYEQYF.